The T cell receptor beta chain described here comes from a study of cytomegalovirus exposure and HLA in healthy donors. Study information: Among the approximately 400 genotyped donors, approximately 81% were placed in the Caucasian-associated ancestry cluster. Study-level findings and limits: At a 0.05 false discovery rate, a later analysis found around 15,000 TCR beta sequences to be associated with HLA alleles. On later analysis, the bulk of CMV-associated TCR beta chains appeared to be HLA-restricted.

This CDR3 has 13 residues. V was clipped by 6 bases and J by 11 bases, with 17 bases between them. CDR1 and CDR2 from the germline V gene are SGHAT and FQNNGV. Worth noting for this clone: No antigen is known for it.

PCR involved 60 Vbeta and 13 Jbeta primers. TCRdb's table, derived via immunoSEQ multiplex PCR, lists solely in-frame clones and lacks some. This sample carries about 120,000 clones, 60% to 80% of them seen once, and the ten largest clones take roughly 1.5%. The source material was PBMCs. The V call is TRBV11-2, the J call TRBJ1-5; possible D gene TRBD1, 6 bases. The TCR originated in a female donor in good health and CMV-seronegative. The DNA of the CDR3 is TGTGCCAGCAGTCACCAGGGGTCCAGGGCCCAGCATTTT. Its translation: CASSHQGSRAQHF.